What follows is one T cell receptor beta chain and its context. Germline V CDR1 and CDR2: GTSNPN, SVGIG (reference sequence). The CDR3 is 13 amino acids. Urothelial carcinoma in patients was locally advanced or metastatic. Between 1 and 8 samples per patient were obtained, pretreatment and on-treatment. This entry is derived from a study of PD-L1 blockade in urothelial cancer. Here immunoSEQ multiplex PCR was the method, and the copy in TCRdb shows in-frame clones only, minus some. The sample has about 81,000 clones, around nine tenths seen once. The chain has TRBV30 and TRBJ2-5, with D perhaps TRBD2 (5 bases). The DNA end is a closer match to TRBJ2-7, so the J assignment may be wrong. This receptor was obtained from a man aged 60 to 69 with urothelial cancer. The sequences come from PBMCs, collected around atezolizumab (anti-PD-L1) treatment. The CDR3 is CAWRLGASYEQYF. CDR3 in DNA: TGTGCCTGGAGACTAGGCGCGTCCTACGAGCAGTACTTC.